This entry is about one TCR beta chain. The data are from a study of CD8 T cells in ankylosing spondylitis. TCRdb reprocessed the 5' RACE reads with MiXCR, giving one entry per CDR3 protein. Seen here are 150,000 or so distinct CDR3 sequences, around a third observed once, and the top ten hold 4.5% to 6%. Material: synovial fluid, either unsorted or a sorted T cell fraction (not recorded which). The receptor comes from a male donor with ankylosing spondylitis.

The CDR3 spells CASARDMNTEAFF. CDR3 bases: TGTGCCAGCGCCCGGGACATGAACACTGAAGCTTTCTTT. The rearrangement joins TRBV2 to TRBJ1-1; possible D gene TRBD1, 6 bases. The ends were cut back, 8 bases at V and 0 bases at J, with 10 bases in the middle. Germline CDR1 SNHLY, CDR2 FYNNEI. This CDR3 is built from 13 residues. The full variable domain, in which reference TRBV2 and TRBJ1-1 provide the parts outside the CDR3, is EPEVTQTPSHQVTQMGQEVILRCVPISNHLYFYWYRQILGQKVEFLVSFYNNEISEKSEIFDDQFSVERPDGSNFTLKIRSTKLEDSAMYFCASARDMNTEAFFGQGTRLTVV.